This note documents a single T cell receptor (beta chain) sequence. This sample was included in a study of blood T cell repertoires in COVID-19. The CDR3 extends over 14 amino acids. The germline CDR1 and CDR2 sequences are MNHEY and SVGAGI. Deletions cut 6 bases from V and 1 base from J, with 12 bases between. The protocol was immunoSEQ multiplex PCR, while the TCRdb copy is restricted to in-frame clones and leaves out a portion. The top ten clones hold roughly 27% of a sample with about 12,000 clones, 88% of them seen once. The chain combines TRBV6-5 with TRBJ2-5; a weak D match, TRBD2 (6 bases). The source of this sequence is a human donor in a cohort sampled during active COVID-19. Sample: peripheral blood. CDR3 bases: TGTGCCAGCAGCAAACGGGACTTCCAAGAGACCCAGTACTTC. Amino acids: CASSKRDFQETQYF.